This is a list of T cell receptor beta chains from one sample in a study of lymphopenia after photon versus proton radiotherapy. This table comes from immunoSEQ multiplex PCR, and its TCRdb copy is limited to in-frame clones, with some not included. The sample lists tens of thousands of clones, 84% seen once, with more than 12% in the top ten. Sequencing was performed on peripheral blood, taken from a patient treated with proton-based radiotherapy. The receptors come from a woman aged 65 to 85 with pancreatic cancer. Both conserved end residues are part of each CDR3. A D gene is named only where the DNA matches it firmly. The size entry is marked missing in some rows and otherwise reads once, few, many or a size class.

V gene: TRBV18; J gene: TRBJ1-4; clone size: .; D gene: .; CDR3 DNA: TGTGCCAGCTCACGATCCAGCTCAACTAATGAAAAACTGTTTTTT; CDR3 protein: CASSRSSSTNEKLFF
V gene: TRBV18; J gene: TRBJ2-3; clone size: once; D gene: .; CDR3 DNA: TGTGCCAGCTCACCAAAGCATTTCACTTTAGGAGATACGCAGTATTTT; CDR3 protein: CASSPKHFTLGDTQYF
V gene: TRBV7-9; J gene: TRBJ1-4; clone size: .; D gene: .; CDR3 DNA: TGTGCCAGCAGCCCCCCGGGTATCGAAGAAAAACTGTTTTTT; CDR3 protein: CASSPPGIEEKLFF
V gene: TRBV7-2; J gene: TRBJ1-2; clone size: .; D gene: .; CDR3 DNA: TGTGCCAGCACCTCCGGATTAAGGGTCGGAGGCTACACCTTC; CDR3 protein: CASTSGLRVGGYTF
V gene: TRBV15; J gene: TRBJ1-2; clone size: .; D gene: .; CDR3 DNA: TGTGCCACCAGCAGAGATAGAACAGGGTCTGGCTACACCTTC; CDR3 protein: CATSRDRTGSGYTF
V gene: TRBV18; J gene: TRBJ1-1; clone size: .; D gene: .; CDR3 DNA: TGTGCCAGCTCACCTCCCGGCGGCATCACAAACACTGAAGCTTTCTTT; CDR3 protein: CASSPPGGITNTEAFF
V gene: TRBV2; J gene: TRBJ2-5; clone size: .; D gene: .; CDR3 DNA: TGTGCCAGCAGTGAAACTAGTGTGAGCGAGACCCAGTACTTC; CDR3 protein: CASSETSVSETQYF
V gene: TRBV2; J gene: TRBJ1-5; clone size: few; D gene: .; CDR3 DNA: TGTGCCAGCAGTGAAGACGAGGTGAGGCCCCAGCATTTT; CDR3 protein: CASSEDEVRPQHF
V gene: TRBV28; J gene: TRBJ2-3; clone size: few; D gene: TRBD2; CDR3 DNA: TGTGCCAGCAGTAAGGGGGCGGGAGGGGCAGATACGCAGTATTTT; CDR3 protein: CASSKGAGGADTQYF
V gene: TRBV18; J gene: TRBJ2-7; clone size: .; D gene: .; CDR3 DNA: TGTGCCAGCTCACCCCCCTCCAAGGTGGGCGAGCAGTACTTC; CDR3 protein: CASSPPSKVGEQYF
V gene: TRBV2; J gene: TRBJ2-1; clone size: .; D gene: TRBD1; CDR3 DNA: TGTGCCAGCAGCGTTTCACAGGGGACCAATGAGCAGTTCTTC; CDR3 protein: CASSVSQGTNEQFF
V gene: TRBV7-3; J gene: TRBJ2-3; clone size: few; D gene: .; CDR3 DNA: TGTGCCAGCAGCTTATCCCTAGCGCCGAGCACAGATACGCAGTATTTT; CDR3 protein: CASSLSLAPSTDTQYF
V gene: TRBV18; J gene: TRBJ2-3; clone size: .; D gene: .; CDR3 DNA: TGTGCCAGCTCATTACGGACAACCACAGATACGCAGTATTTT; CDR3 protein: CASSLRTTTDTQYF
V gene: TRBV5-6; J gene: TRBJ2-7; clone size: .; D gene: .; CDR3 DNA: TGTGCCAGCAGCTTGCGAGTCGACGAGCAGTACTTC; CDR3 protein: CASSLRVDEQYF
V gene: TRBV30; J gene: TRBJ2-7; clone size: .; D gene: TRBD2; CDR3 DNA: TGTGCCTGGAGTCAGACTAGCGGGAGCTCCTACGAGCAGTACTTC; CDR3 protein: CAWSQTSGSSYEQYF
V gene: TRBV6-5; J gene: TRBJ2-7; clone size: .; D gene: TRBD1; CDR3 DNA: TGTGCCAGCAGTTACACTAGACAGGGGGCGCGAAACGAGCAGTACTTC; CDR3 protein: CASSYTRQGARNEQYF
V gene: TRBV5-6; J gene: TRBJ2-3; clone size: .; D gene: TRBD1; CDR3 DNA: TGTGCCAGCAGCTTGAGGACAGGGGGCGTAGATACGCAGTATTTT; CDR3 protein: CASSLRTGGVDTQYF
V gene: TRBV18; J gene: TRBJ2-7; clone size: .; D gene: .; CDR3 DNA: TGTGCCAGCTCGGACACGAGCTCCTACGAGCAGTACTTC; CDR3 protein: CASSDTSSYEQYF
V gene: TRBV18; J gene: TRBJ1-1; clone size: .; D gene: .; CDR3 DNA: TGTGCCAGCTCAAACAACCGGGGTCGCAACACTGAAGCTTTCTTT; CDR3 protein: CASSNNRGRNTEAFF
V gene: TRBV18; J gene: TRBJ2-3; clone size: .; D gene: TRBD2; CDR3 DNA: TGTGCCAGCTCACCCCAGCGGGGGGCCGCAGATACGCAGTATTTT; CDR3 protein: CASSPQRGAADTQYF
V gene: TRBV7-3; J gene: TRBJ2-3; clone size: .; D gene: TRBD1; CDR3 DNA: TGTGCCAGCAGCTTAAAGGGCGGACAGGCAGATACGCAGTATTTT; CDR3 protein: CASSLKGGQADTQYF
V gene: TRBV9; J gene: TRBJ1-3; clone size: .; D gene: .; CDR3 DNA: TGTGCCAGCAGCGTCGGAGGGGATAGGAGAAACACCATATATTTT; CDR3 protein: CASSVGGDRRNTIYF
V gene: TRBV29-1; J gene: TRBJ2-7; clone size: .; D gene: .; CDR3 DNA: TGCAGCGTTACAGGCAACTCCTACGAGCAGTACTTC; CDR3 protein: CSVTGNSYEQYF
V gene: TRBV19; J gene: TRBJ1-1; clone size: once; D gene: TRBD1; CDR3 DNA: TGTGCCAGTAGCCCTTTACTGGGACAGGGGTCAGGACACACTGAAGCTTTCTTT; CDR3 protein: CASSPLLGQGSGHTEAFF
V gene: TRBV7-2; J gene: TRBJ2-2; clone size: .; D gene: TRBD1; CDR3 DNA: TGTGCCAGCAGCTCCCTCCGGGACAGAGGGAACACCGGGGAGCTGTTTTTT; CDR3 protein: CASSSLRDRGNTGELFF
V gene: TRBV5-1; J gene: TRBJ2-3; clone size: once; D gene: .; CDR3 DNA: TGCGCCAGCAGCTCGCCCGCTAGTCCAGATACGCAGTATTTT; CDR3 protein: CASSSPASPDTQYF
V gene: TRBV29-1; J gene: TRBJ1-1; clone size: .; D gene: .; CDR3 DNA: TGCAGCGTTGGCTACAGCCTACCGAACACTGAAGCTTTCTTT; CDR3 protein: CSVGYSLPNTEAFF
V gene: TRBV13; J gene: TRBJ1-2; clone size: .; D gene: .; CDR3 DNA: TGTGCCAGCAGCTTAGTGGGGTGGGGCAGGGAAATTGAACGTGGCTACACCTTC; CDR3 protein: CASSLVGWGREIERGYTF
V gene: TRBV7-2; J gene: TRBJ2-1; clone size: .; D gene: TRBD1; CDR3 DNA: TGTGCCAGCAGCTTAGACAGGGGGCGGAATGAGCAGTTCTTC; CDR3 protein: CASSLDRGRNEQFF
V gene: TRBV28; J gene: TRBJ1-6; clone size: .; D gene: TRBD1; CDR3 DNA: TGTGCCAGCAGTAATCCCCGGGACAGCAATTCACCCCTCCACTTT; CDR3 protein: CASSNPRDSNSPLHF
V gene: TRBV11-2; J gene: TRBJ2-3; clone size: .; D gene: .; CDR3 DNA: TGTGCCAGCAGCTTAGTGATTGGTGGAGATACGCAGTATTTT; CDR3 protein: CASSLVIGGDTQYF
V gene: TRBV7-9; J gene: TRBJ2-1; clone size: .; D gene: .; CDR3 DNA: TGTGCCAGCAGCCCCCGGGTAGGGTCGAACAATGAGCAGTTCTTC; CDR3 protein: CASSPRVGSNNEQFF
V gene: TRBV5-5; J gene: TRBJ2-7; clone size: .; D gene: .; CDR3 DNA: TGTGCCAGCAGCCCGGGGATTCGGGTCGACGAGCAGTACTTC; CDR3 protein: CASSPGIRVDEQYF
V gene: TRBV27; J gene: TRBJ2-3; clone size: few; D gene: TRBD1; CDR3 DNA: TGTGCCAGCAGCGGATCCAGGGGGCATGGAGATACGCAGTATTTT; CDR3 protein: CASSGSRGHGDTQYF
V gene: TRBV6-1; J gene: TRBJ2-5; clone size: .; D gene: .; CDR3 DNA: TGTGCCAGCATGAGGATCGACGAGACCCAGTACTTC; CDR3 protein: CASMRIDETQYF
V gene: TRBV19; J gene: TRBJ2-3; clone size: once; D gene: .; CDR3 DNA: TGTGCCACCCGGGGTGGCGATACGCAGTATTTT; CDR3 protein: CATRGGDTQYF
V gene: TRBV7-2; J gene: TRBJ2-7; clone size: .; D gene: .; CDR3 DNA: TGTGCCAGCAGCGCACAAGGGTTGTTGGGCTCCTACGAGCAGTACTTC; CDR3 protein: CASSAQGLLGSYEQYF
V gene: TRBV4-3; J gene: TRBJ1-2; clone size: .; D gene: .; CDR3 DNA: TGCGCCAGCAGCCAAGCGGCGGGGGACTACTATGGCTACACCTTC; CDR3 protein: CASSQAAGDYYGYTF